The clone carrying this T cell receptor beta chain was recorded many times. These data originate in a study of T cells in Graves' hyperthyroidism and ophthalmopathy. The CDR3 loop spans 15 amino acids. Germline CDR1 and CDR2: LNHDA and SQIVND (reference sequence). The J segment lost 1 base and the V segment lost 5 bases, leaving 6 bases of the junction unmatched. Graves' hyperthyroidism showing no ophthalmopathy progression within 18 months was considered stable. Patients aged 18 to 65 had newly diagnosed hyperthyroidism of under 2 months' duration. Exclusion of patients followed from uncontrolled infection, other autoimmune disease, pregnancy or lactation. PBMCs came from less than 11 ml fresh peripheral blood. Amplified regions were TCR beta CDR3 sequences from RNA transcripts. First-round RT-PCR of the TCR CDR3 relied on the HTBI primer set. Each CDR3 protein is one row after TCRdb ran MiXCR on the multiplex PCR reads. The repertoire holds a few hundred thousand distinct CDR3 sequences, with about 20% as singletons.

This clonotype was sampled from a man younger than 35 with Graves' hyperthyroidism. What was sequenced was blood. The V gene is TRBV19, the J gene TRBJ2-5; 8 positions match TRBD1. For the CDR3, the DNA is TGTGCCAGTAGTTTGGGTGGGACAGGCCAAGAGACCCAGTACTTC. It encodes CASSLGGTGQETQYF.